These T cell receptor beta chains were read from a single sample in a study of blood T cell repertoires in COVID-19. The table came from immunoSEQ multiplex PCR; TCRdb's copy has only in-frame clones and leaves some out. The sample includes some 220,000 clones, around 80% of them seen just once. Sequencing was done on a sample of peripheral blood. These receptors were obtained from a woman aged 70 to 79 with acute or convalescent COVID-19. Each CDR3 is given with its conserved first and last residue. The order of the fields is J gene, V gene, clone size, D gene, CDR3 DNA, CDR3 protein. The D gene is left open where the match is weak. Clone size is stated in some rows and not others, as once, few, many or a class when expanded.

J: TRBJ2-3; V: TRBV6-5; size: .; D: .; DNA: TGTGCCAGCAGTTATAGTTCCCACACAGATACGCAGTATTTT; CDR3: CASSYSSHTDTQYF
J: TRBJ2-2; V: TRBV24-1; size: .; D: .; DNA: TGTGCCACCAGTGGCCAGGGCTGGATGAACACCGGGGAGCTGTTTTTT; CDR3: CATSGQGWMNTGELFF
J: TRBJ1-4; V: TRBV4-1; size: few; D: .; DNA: TGCGCCAGCAGCCAAGAGGGGGCAGGGAAAAATGAAAAACTGTTTTTT; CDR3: CASSQEGAGKNEKLFF
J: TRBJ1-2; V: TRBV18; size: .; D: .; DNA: TGTGCCAGCTCACCCGATCAGGGTGGCTACACCTTC; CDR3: CASSPDQGGYTF
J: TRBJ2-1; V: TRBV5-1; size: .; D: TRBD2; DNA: TGCGCCAGCAGCTCTCGGACTAGCGACAATGAGCAGTTCTTC; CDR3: CASSSRTSDNEQFF
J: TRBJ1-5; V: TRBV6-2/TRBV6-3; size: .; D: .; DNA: TGTGCCAGCAGTTTAGGCGGGAATAGCAATCAGCCCCAGCATTTT; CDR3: CASSLGGNSNQPQHF
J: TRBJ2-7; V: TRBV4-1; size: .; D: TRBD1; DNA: TGCGCCAGCAGCCAAGCCTTCGATCTCGGGACAGTCATTACCTACGAGCAGTACTTC; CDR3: CASSQAFDLGTVITYEQYF
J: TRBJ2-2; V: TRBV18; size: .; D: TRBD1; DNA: TGTGCCAGCTCATGGGACAGCCAGAACACCGGGGAGCTGTTTTTT; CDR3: CASSWDSQNTGELFF
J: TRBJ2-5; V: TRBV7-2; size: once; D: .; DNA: TGTGCCAGCAGCTTAGGACGGGTTCAAGAGACCCAGTACTTC; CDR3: CASSLGRVQETQYF
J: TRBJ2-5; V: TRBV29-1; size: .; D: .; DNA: TGCAGCACGAATAGCGGATTAGGGAAGACCCAGTACTTC; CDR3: CSTNSGLGKTQYF
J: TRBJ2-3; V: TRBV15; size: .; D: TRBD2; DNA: TGTGCCACCAGCAGAGGTAGGGGACTAGCGACAGATACGCAGTATTTT; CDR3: CATSRGRGLATDTQYF
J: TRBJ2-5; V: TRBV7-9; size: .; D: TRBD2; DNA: TGTGCCAGCAGCTTAGCGGCGGGACTAGCGGTCTCAGAGACCCAGTACTTC; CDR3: CASSLAAGLAVSETQYF
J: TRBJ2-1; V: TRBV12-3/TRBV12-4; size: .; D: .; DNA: TGTGCCAGCAGTTCACAATCCAATGAGCAGTTCTTC; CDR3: CASSSQSNEQFF
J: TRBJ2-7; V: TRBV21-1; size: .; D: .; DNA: TGTGCCAGCAGCAAAGCGCCAGGGACAGGGGTCTACGAGCAGTACTTC; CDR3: CASSKAPGTGVYEQYF
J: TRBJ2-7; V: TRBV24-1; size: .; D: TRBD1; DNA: TGTGCCACCAGTGATTTGACGTCAGGGGGTGAAGAGCAGTACTTC; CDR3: CATSDLTSGGEEQYF
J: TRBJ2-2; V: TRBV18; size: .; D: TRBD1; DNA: TGTGCCAGCTCACCAATGCAGGGGGACACCGGGGAGCTGTTTTTT; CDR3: CASSPMQGDTGELFF
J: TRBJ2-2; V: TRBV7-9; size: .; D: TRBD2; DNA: TGTGCCAGCAGCTCAGGACTAGCGGGCACCGGGGAGCTGTTTTTT; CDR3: CASSSGLAGTGELFF
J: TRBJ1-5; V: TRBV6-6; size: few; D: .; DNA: TGTGCCAGCAGCCCCGGGGGGAACAATCAGCCCCAGCATTTT; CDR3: CASSPGGNNQPQHF
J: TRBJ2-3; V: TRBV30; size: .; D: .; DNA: TGTGCCTATTCCGGGACACAGGGAAGGACAGATACGCAGTATTTT; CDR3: CAYSGTQGRTDTQYF
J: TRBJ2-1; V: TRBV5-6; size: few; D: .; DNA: TGTGCCAGCCTCCCAAGGGGGGGCTCCTACAATGAGCAGTTCTTC; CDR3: CASLPRGGSYNEQFF
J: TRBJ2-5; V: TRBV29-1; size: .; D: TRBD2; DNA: TGCAGCGCCGGTCGGGGGGGGGCCTGGGAGACCCAGTACTTC; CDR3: CSAGRGGAWETQYF
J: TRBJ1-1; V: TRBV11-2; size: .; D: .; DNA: TGTGCCAGCAGCTTAAGGACAGATATGGTGAACACTGAAGCTTTCTTT; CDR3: CASSLRTDMVNTEAFF
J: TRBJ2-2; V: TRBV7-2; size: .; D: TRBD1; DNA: TGTGCCAGCAGCTTTAGACAGGGGTACGGGGAGCTGTTTTTT; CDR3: CASSFRQGYGELFF
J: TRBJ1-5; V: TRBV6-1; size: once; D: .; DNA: TGTGCCAGCAGTGAACTCTCGGGGGGCGGTCAGCCCCAGCATTTT; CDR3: CASSELSGGGQPQHF
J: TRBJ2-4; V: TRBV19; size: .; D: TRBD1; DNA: TGTGCCAGTAGACAACAGGGGGACTTTGGGGCCAAAAACATTCAGTACTTC; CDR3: CASRQQGDFGAKNIQYF
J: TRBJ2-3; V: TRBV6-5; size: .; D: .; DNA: TGTGCCAGCAGTTACAACCGGGGTAGCACAGATACGCAGTATTTT; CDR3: CASSYNRGSTDTQYF
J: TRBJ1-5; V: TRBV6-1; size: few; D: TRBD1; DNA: TGTGCCAGCAGTGATCGGACAGGGGTTGTTGCCCAGCATTTT; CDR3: CASSDRTGVVAQHF
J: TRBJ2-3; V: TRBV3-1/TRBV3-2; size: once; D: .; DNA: TGTGCCAGCAGCGAAAGAGAGACTATTGCTAGCACAGATACGCAGTATTTT; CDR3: CASSERETIASTDTQYF
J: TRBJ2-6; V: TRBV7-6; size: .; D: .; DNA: TGTGCCAGCAGCCAACCCCCCGGGGGGGGCGACAGGGGGATATCTGGGGCCAACGTCCTGACTTTC; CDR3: CASSQPPGGGDRGISGANVLTF
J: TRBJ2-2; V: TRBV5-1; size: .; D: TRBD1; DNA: TGCGCCAGCAGCTTGGGGACAGGGCCCACCGGGGAGCTGTTTTTT; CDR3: CASSLGTGPTGELFF
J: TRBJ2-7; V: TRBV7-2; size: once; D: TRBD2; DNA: TGTGCCAGCAGCCCGGGGGGGTGGCAGTACTTC; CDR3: CASSPGGWQYF
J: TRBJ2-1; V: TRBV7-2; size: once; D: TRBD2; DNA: TGTGCCAGCGCGAGGACTAGCGGAAGTAGCGATGAGCAGTTCTTC; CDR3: CASARTSGSSDEQFF
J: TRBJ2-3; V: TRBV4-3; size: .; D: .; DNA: TGCGCCAGCAGCCAAGACATGTCAGATACGCAGTATTTT; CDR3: CASSQDMSDTQYF
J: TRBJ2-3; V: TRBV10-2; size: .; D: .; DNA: TGCGCCAGCAGGTCGGACTCCCTACGAGATACGCAGTATTTT; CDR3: CASRSDSLRDTQYF
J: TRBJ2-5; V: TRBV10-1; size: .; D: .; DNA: TGCGCCAGCAGTCCGGGGAGGGAGACCCAGTACTTC; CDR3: CASSPGRETQYF
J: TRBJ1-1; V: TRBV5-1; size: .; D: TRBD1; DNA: TGCGCCAGCAGCTTGGAAGCGACAGGGGTCGCTGAAGCTTTCTTT; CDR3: CASSLEATGVAEAFF
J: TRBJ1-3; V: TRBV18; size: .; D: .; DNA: TGTGCCAGCTCACCTGGCCCGGGAGCGGCTACCATATATTTT; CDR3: CASSPGPGAATIYF
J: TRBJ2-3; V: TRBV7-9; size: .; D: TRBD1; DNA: TGTGCCAGCAGCCCCCAGGGGGCGCTAGATACGCAGTATTTT; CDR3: CASSPQGALDTQYF
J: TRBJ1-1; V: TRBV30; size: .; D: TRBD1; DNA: TGTGCCTGGAGTGTACGCAGCTCCGGGACAGGGGAATGGGCGAACACTGAAGCTTTCTTT; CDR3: CAWSVRSSGTGEWANTEAFF
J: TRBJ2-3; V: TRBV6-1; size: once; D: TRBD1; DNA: TGTGCCAGCAAAGACCCCGGACAGGCAACAGATACGCAGTATTTT; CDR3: CASKDPGQATDTQYF
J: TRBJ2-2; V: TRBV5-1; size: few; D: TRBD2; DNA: TGCGCCAGCAGCTTGGTTTACGGCGGGGGGGCCCCCGGGGAGCTGTTTTTT; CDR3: CASSLVYGGGAPGELFF
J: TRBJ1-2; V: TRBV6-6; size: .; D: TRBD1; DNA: TGTGCCAGCATCCAGGGGGAGTATGGCTACACCTTC; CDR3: CASIQGEYGYTF
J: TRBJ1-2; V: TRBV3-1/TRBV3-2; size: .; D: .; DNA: TGTGCCAGCAGCCAAGTGGAGGGGAGGGGTGAGGATGGCTACACCTTC; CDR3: CASSQVEGRGEDGYTF
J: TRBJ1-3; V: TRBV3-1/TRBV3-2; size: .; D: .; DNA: TGTGCCAGCAGCCCCCGAGGCTCTGGAAACACCATATATTTT; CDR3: CASSPRGSGNTIYF
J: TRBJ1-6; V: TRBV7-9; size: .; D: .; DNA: TGTGCCAGCAGCACGACCTTTGCGGACAGAGGGAATTCACCCCTCCACTTT; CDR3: CASSTTFADRGNSPLHF
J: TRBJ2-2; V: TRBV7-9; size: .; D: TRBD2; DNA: TGTGCCACCATAGGACTAGTGGACACCGGGGAGCTGTTTTTT; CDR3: CATIGLVDTGELFF
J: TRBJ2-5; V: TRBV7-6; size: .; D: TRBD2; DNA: TGTGCCAGCAGCCAAGGGGGTCCCGGGACTAGCGGGGGAGGCGGACAGACCCAGTACTTC; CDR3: CASSQGGPGTSGGGGQTQYF
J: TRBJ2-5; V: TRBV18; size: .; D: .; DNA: TGTGCCAGCTCAGAGGATCAAGAGACCCAGTACTTC; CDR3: CASSEDQETQYF
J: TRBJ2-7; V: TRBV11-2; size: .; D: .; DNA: TGTGCCAGCAGCCTGCGTGGTTACGGGCCGGGGGAGCAGTACTTC; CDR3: CASSLRGYGPGEQYF
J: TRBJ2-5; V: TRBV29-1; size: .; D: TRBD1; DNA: TGCAGCGTTGGTCGGGACAGGACGGCCGAGACCCAGTACTTC; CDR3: CSVGRDRTAETQYF